This is a list of T cell receptor beta chains from one sample in a study of blood T cell repertoires in COVID-19. The method was immunoSEQ multiplex PCR; TCRdb's version includes in-frame clones alone and lacks a portion of them. In the table there are 250,000 to 350,000 clones, under 95% of which are singletons. What was sequenced was PBMCs or T cells enriched from blood (not recorded which). The receptors come from a man between 60 and 75 years old who had recovered from COVID-19. Both conserved end residues are part of each CDR3. A D gene is named only where the DNA matches it firmly. Rows may omit the clone size; those that give it use once, few, many or a size class.

J: TRBJ1-6; length: 13; V: TRBV7-6; D: .; size: .; CDR3: CASSLNGYSALHF; DNA: TGTGCCAGCAGCTTAAACGGGTATTCAGCCCTCCACTTT
J: TRBJ1-4; length: 14; V: TRBV4-1; D: .; size: .; CDR3: CASSQANSPNGLFF; DNA: TGCGCCAGCAGCCAAGCGAACAGCCCCAATGGGCTGTTTTTT
J: TRBJ1-2; length: 12; V: TRBV7-9; D: .; size: .; CDR3: CASSLREYGYTF; DNA: TGTGCCAGCAGCTTACGGGAATATGGCTACACCTTC
J: TRBJ1-2; length: 13; V: TRBV5-5; D: .; size: .; CDR3: CASSYTGTYGYTF; DNA: TGTGCCAGCAGTTACACAGGCACTTATGGCTACACCTTC
J: TRBJ2-7; length: 15; V: TRBV19; D: .; size: .; CDR3: CATPPPTGSAYEQYF; DNA: TGTGCCACCCCACCCCCCACAGGGTCAGCCTACGAGCAGTACTTC
J: TRBJ1-4; length: 15; V: TRBV6-5; D: .; size: .; CDR3: CASSYWGGGREKLFF; DNA: TGTGCCAGCAGTTACTGGGGCGGGGGCCGGGAAAAACTGTTTTTT
J: TRBJ1-3; length: 15; V: TRBV5-1; D: TRBD1; size: once; CDR3: CATRRGQGYGNTIYF; DNA: TGCGCCACAAGGCGCGGACAGGGATACGGAAACACCATATATTTT
J: TRBJ2-3; length: 15; V: TRBV6-5; D: .; size: .; CDR3: CASSYSSVAADTQYF; DNA: TGTGCCAGCAGTTACTCCTCAGTGGCGGCAGATACGCAGTATTTT
J: TRBJ1-5; length: 13; V: TRBV7-2; D: TRBD1; size: .; CDR3: CASSPQGNQPQHF; DNA: TGTGCCAGCAGTCCACAGGGGAATCAGCCCCAGCATTTT
J: TRBJ2-5; length: 13; V: TRBV18; D: .; size: .; CDR3: CASSPLEKETQYF; DNA: TGTGCCAGCTCACCACTAGAGAAAGAGACCCAGTACTTC